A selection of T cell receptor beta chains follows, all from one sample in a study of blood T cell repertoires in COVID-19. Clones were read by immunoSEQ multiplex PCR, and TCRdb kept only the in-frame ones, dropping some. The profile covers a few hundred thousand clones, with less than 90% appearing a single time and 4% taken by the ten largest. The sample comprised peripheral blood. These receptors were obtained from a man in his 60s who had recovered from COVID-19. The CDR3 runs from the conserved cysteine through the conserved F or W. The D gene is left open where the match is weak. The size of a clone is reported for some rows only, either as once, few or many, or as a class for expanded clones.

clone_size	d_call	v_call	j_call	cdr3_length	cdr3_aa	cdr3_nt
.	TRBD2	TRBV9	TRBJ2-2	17	CASSVPRSGGNTGELFF	TGTGCCAGCAGCGTACCCCGTAGCGGGGGTAACACCGGGGAGCTGTTTTTT
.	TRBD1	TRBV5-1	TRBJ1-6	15	CASSLEAGGYSPLHF	TGCGCCAGCAGCTTGGAAGCAGGGGGCTATTCACCCCTCCACTTT
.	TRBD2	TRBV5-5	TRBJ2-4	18	CASSRGLAGDLAKNIQYF	TGTGCCAGCAGCCGGGGACTAGCGGGGGACCTAGCCAAAAACATTCAGTACTTC
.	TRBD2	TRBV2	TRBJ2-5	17	CASSVFRLAGGQETQYF	TGTGCCAGCAGTGTCTTTAGACTAGCGGGGGGCCAAGAGACCCAGTACTTC
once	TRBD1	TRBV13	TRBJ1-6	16	CASSPSTGVGNSPLHF	TGTGCCAGCAGCCCTTCTACAGGGGTCGGGAATTCACCCCTCCACTTT
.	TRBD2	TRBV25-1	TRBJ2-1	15	CASSDQRGSYNEQFF	TGTGCCAGCAGTGATCAGCGGGGCTCCTACAATGAGCAGTTCTTC
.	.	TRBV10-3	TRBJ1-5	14	CAISELGDNQPQHF	TGTGCCATCAGTGAATTAGGGGACAATCAGCCCCAGCATTTT
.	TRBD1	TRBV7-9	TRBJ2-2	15	CASSLTGGANGELFF	TGTGCCAGCAGCTTGACAGGGGGAGCGAACGGGGAGCTGTTTTTT
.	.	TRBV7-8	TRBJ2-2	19	CASSLVSVMAGVRTGELFF	TGTGCCAGCAGCTTAGTTTCAGTTATGGCAGGGGTTCGCACCGGGGAGCTGTTTTTT
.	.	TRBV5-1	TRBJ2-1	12	CASSSLPSEQFF	TGCGCCAGCAGTTCCCTACCGAGTGAGCAGTTCTTC
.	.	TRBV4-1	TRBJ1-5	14	CASSQDRVNQPQHF	TGCGCCAGCAGCCAAGACAGGGTCAATCAGCCCCAGCATTTT
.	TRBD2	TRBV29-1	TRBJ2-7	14	CSVEEKGLVYEQYF	TGCAGCGTTGAGGAGAAGGGACTAGTCTACGAGCAGTACTTC
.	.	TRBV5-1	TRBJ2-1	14	CASRFGESYNEQFF	TGCGCCAGCAGATTCGGGGAATCCTACAATGAGCAGTTCTTC
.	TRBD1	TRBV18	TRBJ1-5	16	CASSPPAAGGLQPQHF	TGTGCCAGCTCACCACCGGCAGCAGGGGGACTTCAGCCCCAGCATTTT
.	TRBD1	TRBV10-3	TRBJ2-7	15	CAISEVGTASYEQYF	TGTGCCATCAGTGAAGTGGGGACAGCCTCCTACGAGCAGTACTTC
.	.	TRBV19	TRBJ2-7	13	CASSIGGGVEQYF	TGTGCCAGTAGTATAGGAGGCGGAGTGGAGCAGTACTTC
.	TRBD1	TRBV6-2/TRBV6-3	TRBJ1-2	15	CASSYSGTGGDGYTF	TGTGCCAGCAGTTACAGTGGGACAGGGGGAGATGGCTACACCTTC
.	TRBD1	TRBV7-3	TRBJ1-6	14	CASSMTGVSSPLHF	TGTGCCAGCAGCATGACAGGGGTTAGTTCACCCCTCCACTTT
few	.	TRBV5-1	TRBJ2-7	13	CASSRPPGYEQYF	TGCGCCAGCAGCAGGCCGCCAGGGTACGAGCAGTACTTC
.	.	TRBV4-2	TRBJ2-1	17	CASSQDLPGRSYNEQFF	TGTGCCAGCAGCCAAGACCTTCCGGGGAGGTCCTACAATGAGCAGTTCTTC
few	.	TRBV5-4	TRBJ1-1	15	CASSLVLGGGTEAFF	TGTGCCAGCAGCTTGGTTTTGGGGGGTGGGACTGAAGCTTTCTTT
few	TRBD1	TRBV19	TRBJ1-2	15	CASSIGMAGGQGYTF	TGTGCCAGTAGTATCGGAATGGCAGGGGGCCAAGGCTACACCTTC
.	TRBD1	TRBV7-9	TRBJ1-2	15	CASSRGGTGDYGYTF	TGTGCCAGCAGTCGAGGGGGGACAGGTGACTATGGCTACACCTTC
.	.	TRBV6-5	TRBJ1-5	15	CASSYSRYSNQPQHF	TGTGCCAGCAGTTACTCGAGGTATAGCAATCAGCCCCAGCATTTT
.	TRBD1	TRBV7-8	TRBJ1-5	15	CASSRGTVANQPQHF	TGTGCCAGCAGCAGAGGGACAGTAGCCAATCAGCCCCAGCATTTT
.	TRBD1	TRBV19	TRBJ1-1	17	CASSIPRDRRSYTEAFF	TGTGCCAGTAGTATTCCCCGGGACAGAAGATCCTACACTGAAGCTTTCTTT
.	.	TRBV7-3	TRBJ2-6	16	CASSLRSGSGANVLTF	TGTGCCAGCAGCTTAAGGAGCGGCTCTGGGGCCAACGTCCTGACTTTC
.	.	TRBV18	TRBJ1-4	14	CASSPEGANEKLFF	TGTGCCAGCTCACCTGAGGGCGCTAATGAAAAACTGTTTTTT
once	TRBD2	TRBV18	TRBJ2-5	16	CASSPPNSGVQETQYF	TGTGCCAGCTCACCACCGAATAGCGGGGTCCAAGAGACCCAGTACTTC
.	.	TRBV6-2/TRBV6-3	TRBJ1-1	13	CASSHDSYTEAFF	TGTGCCAGCAGTCATGACAGCTACACTGAAGCTTTCTTT
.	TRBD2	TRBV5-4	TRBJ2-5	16	CASSPGASGPQETQYF	TGTGCCAGCAGCCCGGGGGCTAGCGGGCCCCAAGAGACCCAGTACTTC
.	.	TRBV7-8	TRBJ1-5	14	CASSLLSGGETQHF	TGTGCCAGCAGCTTATTATCGGGGGGCGAGACCCAGCATTTT
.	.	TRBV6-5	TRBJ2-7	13	CASRDVGAYEQYF	TGTGCCAGCAGAGACGTAGGGGCCTACGAGCAGTACTTC
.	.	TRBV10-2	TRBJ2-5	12	CASKTSLETQYF	TGCGCCAGCAAGACATCTTTGGAGACCCAGTACTTC
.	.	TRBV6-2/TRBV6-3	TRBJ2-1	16	CASSYSERVSMNEQFF	TGTGCCAGCAGTTACTCGGAGCGAGTGTCTATGAATGAGCAGTTCTTC
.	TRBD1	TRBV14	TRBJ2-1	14	CASSPTTGGNEQFF	TGTGCCAGCAGCCCCACAACAGGGGGCAATGAGCAGTTCTTC
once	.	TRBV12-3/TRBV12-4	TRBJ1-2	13	CASSLGSGEGYTF	TGTGCCAGCAGTTTGGGCAGCGGGGAAGGCTACACCTTC
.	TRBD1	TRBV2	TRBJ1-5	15	CASSEGRGSNQPQHF	TGTGCCAGCAGTGAGGGCAGGGGGAGCAATCAGCCCCAGCATTTT
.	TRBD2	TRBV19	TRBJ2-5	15	CASSWSGGFQETQYF	TGTGCCAGTAGTTGGAGCGGGGGGTTCCAAGAGACCCAGTACTTC
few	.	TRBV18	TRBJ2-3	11	CASSPRDTQYF	TGTGCCAGCTCACCGAGGGATACGCAGTATTTT
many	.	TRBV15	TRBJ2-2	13	CATSRFGGEELFF	TGTGCCACCAGCAGATTTGGGGGCGAAGAGCTGTTTTTT
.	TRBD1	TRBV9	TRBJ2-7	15	CASSETDRGPHEQYF	TGTGCCAGCAGCGAGACGGACAGGGGACCACACGAGCAGTACTTC
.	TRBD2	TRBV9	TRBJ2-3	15	CASSAKAGVTDTQYF	TGTGCCAGCAGCGCGAAAGCGGGGGTCACAGATACGCAGTATTTT